The 5 T cell receptor beta chains below all came from one sample that was sequenced in a study of early T cells in non-severe SARS-CoV-2 infection. TCRdb recomputed calls from the 5' RACE reads with MiXCR, one row per CDR3 protein. The sample includes about 70,000 distinct CDR3 sequences, over 4% of them seen just once. The sequences come from whole blood, collected at baseline. These receptors were taken from an adult who was a healthcare worker with PCR-confirmed SARS-CoV-2 infection or an uninfected control (not recorded which).

The rearrangement links TRBV6-2 or TRBV6-3 to TRBJ2-2; D not resolved. Germline V gene sequence: CDR1 MNHEY, CDR2 SVGEGT. Trimming removed 3 bases at V and 4 bases at J, with 6 bases between. This CDR3 spans 13 amino acids. CDR3 bases: TGTGCCAGCAGTTATGTGGGCACCGGGGAGCTGTTTTTT. This gives the protein CASSYVGTGELFF.

The chain uses TRBV20-1 and TRBJ2-5, with 9 bases that match TRBD1. The V gene end was trimmed by 3 bases and the J gene end by 9 bases; junction bases not matched to a gene: 14. This CDR3 has 15 residues. Germline CDR1 and CDR2: DFQATT and SNEGSKA (reference sequence). In DNA, the CDR3 is TGCAGTGCTAGTATACCGGGACAGGGAACGGGAGCCCAGTACTTC. Its protein product is CSASIPGQGTGAQYF.

This clonotype was seen ten or more times. The V call is TRBV20-1, the J call TRBJ1-2; tentative D call: TRBD1 (5 bases). The germline V and J ends were trimmed by 1 base and 8 bases, with 17 bases remaining between them. From germline, CDR1 is DFQATT and CDR2 SNEGSKA (reference sequence). This CDR3 has 14 amino acids. The CDR3 nucleotides are TGCAGTGCTAGAGTGAGGGACCAAGGTGGGGGCTACACCTTC. Amino acid sequence: CSARVRDQGGGYTF.

This clonotype was seen at least ten times. The rearrangement links TRBV7-9 to TRBJ1-6, with D possibly TRBD1 on 5 matching bases. CDR1 and CDR2 (germline): SEHNR, FQNEAQ (reference sequence). The CDR3 sequence is 17 residues long. Trimming took off 2 bases at V and 5 bases at J, with 16 bases between the two ends. CDR3 in DNA: TGTGCCAGCAGCTTATTTCGTATGACAGAAGATAATTCACCCCTCCACTTT. This codes for CASSLFRMTEDNSPLHF.

In its sample, this clonotype was seen many times. This chain joins TRBV11-3 and TRBJ2-1; D tentatively reads TRBD1 or TRBD2 (7 bases each). CDR1 is SGHNT, CDR2 YENEEA, per germline. V lost 5 bases and J 4 bases, leaving 18 bases between the germline ends. The CDR3 has 16 residues. CDR3 region: CASSPAGQLRYNEQFF. CDR3 coding DNA: TGTGCCAGCAGCCCAGCGGGACAGCTGAGATACAATGAGCAGTTCTTC.